The sequence of this T cell receptor (beta chain) was determined in a study of shared clonotypes between healthy human individuals. CDR1 is LGHNA, CDR2 YSLEER, per germline. With 0 bases removed from V and 5 bases from J, the gap between germline ends came to 10 bases. The CDR3 covers 15 residues. Terminally differentiated effector memory CD45RA+ cells were left out of the naive CD8 fraction, which was CD45RO-negative and positively selected for CCR7. This was a deep-level run. The protocol was immunoSEQ multiplex PCR, while the TCRdb copy is restricted to in-frame clones and leaves out a portion. The data contain about 800,000 clones, about 96% of them seen just once; the ten biggest clones take up about 0.22%.

This TCR was sampled from a man in his thirties or forties in good health. The sample was naive CD8+ T cells sorted from blood. The chain couples TRBV4-3 to TRBJ2-2, with D unresolved. The CDR3 nucleotides are TGCGCCAGCAGCCAAGATACGGGCACTACCGGGGAGCTGTTTTTT. Translated, it gives CASSQDTGTTGELFF.